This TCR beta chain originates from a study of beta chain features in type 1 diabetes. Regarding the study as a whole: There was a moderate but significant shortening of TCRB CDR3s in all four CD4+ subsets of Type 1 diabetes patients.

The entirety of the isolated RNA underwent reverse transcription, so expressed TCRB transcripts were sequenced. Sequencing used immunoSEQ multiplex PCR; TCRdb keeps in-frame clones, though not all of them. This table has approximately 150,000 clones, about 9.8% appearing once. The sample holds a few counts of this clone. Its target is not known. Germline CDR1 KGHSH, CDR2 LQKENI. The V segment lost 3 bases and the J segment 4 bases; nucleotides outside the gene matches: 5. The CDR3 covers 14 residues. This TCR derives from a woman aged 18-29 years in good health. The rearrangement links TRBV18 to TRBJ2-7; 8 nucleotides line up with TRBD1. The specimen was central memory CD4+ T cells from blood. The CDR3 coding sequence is TGTGCCAGCTCACCCTCGACAGGGGTTTACGAGCAGTACTTC. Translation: CASSPSTGVYEQYF.